This T cell receptor beta chain came from a study of vaccination and CD4 T cells after COVID-19 (dated by TCRdb to between 2020 and 2023). In the study overall: SARS-CoV-2 positivity had been established in the convalescent patients by nasal swab PCR, and mild disease was recorded in roughly 10 of these patients and severe disease in one. In the convalescent cohort there were six males and four females, among whom were two Hispanic individuals, seven Caucasians, two Asians and one multiracial person. For stimulating the cultures, overlapping spike peptide pools were used, derived from SARS-CoV-2 as well as from the common cold coronaviruses HCoV-NL63, HCoV-OC43 and HCoV-229E. Participants got two doses of the Pfizer-BioNTech BNT162b2 vaccine (n=8) or two doses of the Moderna mRNA-1273 vaccine (n=2). In control cultures, a CEFX viral epitope pool was used as positive control, an HIV-1 Nef peptide pool was used as negative control, or no peptide was added. In around ten COVID-19 convalescent patients and 4 infection-naive healthy vaccine recipients, the spike-specific CD4+ TCR repertoire before mRNA vaccination was compared with the repertoire after mRNA vaccination. Post-COVID blood samples from convalescent patients were collected a median of roughly 100 days after diagnosis, with a range of 35 to 161 days. The time from the second vaccine dose to post-vaccine blood sampling had a median of around 72 days and ranged from about 14 to 241 days.

Note on this clonotype: No antigen is known for it. No quality values exist for individual bases; no much larger clone is one base distant.

Relative to germline, V is 1 base shorter and J is 9 bases shorter, with 7 bases between their ends. There are 12 amino acids in the CDR3, from cysteine to phenylalanine inclusive. Only the CDR3 portion is preserved as DNA: 36 bases, with reading frame beginning at the first base. From a lookup of the germline V gene, CDR1 and CDR2 are SGHTA and FQGNSA. The treatment or condition label of this sample denotes: approximately nine-day PBMC culture with coronavirus spike peptide pools or control peptides (ViraFEST assay). The study used the ViraFEST assay, which expanded antigen-specific T cells with peptide pools and then identified expanded clonotypes by TCR sequencing. The positive SARS-CoV-2 PCR tests of the convalescent patients were dated from March to December 2020, before the Alpha, Beta and Delta variants emerged in the United States. More than 1.5 million PBMCs per well were cultured in IMDM with roughly 5% human AB serum and approximately 9.8 IU/ml IL-2, plus 10 ug/ml peptide pools. On days 3 and 7, half of the culture medium was replaced with fresh IL-2-containing medium. Once the cells had been in culture for 10 days, the EasySep CD4+ T cell isolation kit was used to isolate CD4+ T cells by negative selection. PBMCs were separated from whole blood using Ficoll-Paque Plus gradient centrifugation and then either used fresh or cryopreserved at -140C. Triplicate wells were generally used for each culture condition.

Libraries were prepared through PCR. At the Johns Hopkins FTIC core, DNA from the cultured CD4+ T cells underwent TCR sequencing with the Oncomine TCR Beta short-read assay. Genomic DNA was extracted from the cultured CD4+ T cells with the QIAamp micro DNA kit. The Oncomine TCR Beta libraries from cultured CD4+ T cells were pooled using unique dual indexes and then sequenced on an Illumina iSeq 100. The paper's data handling went like this. Non-productive sequences were removed, and CDR3s that did not start with C, did not end with F or W, or were shorter than 7 amino acids were discarded. The MANAFEST web application identified antigen-specific clonotypes by comparing peptide-stimulated wells against reference wells and other culture wells. Positive clones required FDR below 0.05, an odds ratio above 5, and productive frequency above 0.1% in at least two of three replicate wells. Clonotypes that were significantly expanded in both SARS-CoV-2 spike wells and at least one common cold coronavirus spike condition were defined as cross-reactive. Similarity between CDR3 sequences was evaluated in R version 3.6.1 using Levenshtein distances (stringdist) and unrooted phylogenetic trees (ape). In TCRdb, the public reads were trimmed at Q25 with fastp and aligned with MiXCR, with productive beta chains retained. Each CDR3 protein gets just one entry, which takes the most common genes and DNA from the rows behind it. None of the V and J calls come from the authors' own analysis; TCRdb made them. The sample profile shows some 20,000 distinct CDR3 sequences; less than 55% of them were found once. Under 3% of the sample rests with the top ten.

Here is what the overall study found, with its caveats: Only a relatively small number of convalescent patients were included in the study, and early timepoints following natural infection were not analyzed. An increase in the median number of SARS-CoV-2-reactive clonotypes from more than 20 after infection to 38 after vaccination was observed, but the change was not found to be significant. Among convalescent patients, a median about 90% of the SARS-CoV-2-reactive clones seen after vaccination appeared only after vaccination, which suggests priming specific to the vaccine. Of the vaccine-specific clones found in convalescent patients, nearly all (304 of 307) were mono-reactive for SARS-CoV-2 spike instead of being cross-reactive with common cold coronaviruses.

This TCR derives from a human donor who had recovered from COVID-19. The sequencing used CD4+ T cells from blood, cultured in vitro, collected after SARS-CoV-2 vaccination. The sequence joins TRBV7-2 to TRBJ1-5; confidence is insufficient to name the D gene. DNA sequence: TGTGCCAGCAGCTTAGATGTACCGCCCCAGCATTTT. Its product reads: CASSLDVPPQHF.